Listed here are 26 T cell receptor beta chains from one sample, sequenced in a study of blood T cell repertoires in COVID-19. TCRdb's copy holds only in-frame clones and misses some; the assay was immunoSEQ multiplex PCR. The profile shows just over 95,000 clones, about 87% of them singletons. Sequenced material: peripheral blood. These receptors all stem from a human donor in a cohort sampled during active COVID-19.

This sequence joins TRBV5-1 and TRBJ2-7; 8 bases match TRBD1. Germline V gene data show CDR1 as SGHRS and CDR2 as YFSETQ. Unmatched junction bases numbered 3, after V lost 4 bases and J lost 3 bases. The CDR3 spans 13 residues. The CDR3: CASSRDRSYEQYF. CDR3 DNA sequence: TGCGCCAGCAGCCGGGACAGGAGCTACGAGCAGTACTTC. The whole variable domain, remainder taken from reference TRBV5-1 and TRBJ2-7, is KAGVTQTPRYLIKTRGQQVTLSCSPISGHRSVSWYQQTPGQGLQFLFEYFSETQRNKGNFPGRFSGRQFSNSRSEMNVSTLELGDSALYLCASSRDRSYEQYFGPGTRLTVT.

The rearrangement links TRBV19 to TRBJ2-1; D perhaps matches TRBD1 (6 bases). Trimming took off 5 bases at V and 2 bases at J, with 10 bases between the two ends. Germline lookup yields CDR1 LNHDA and CDR2 SQIVND (reference sequence). The CDR3 is 14 residues long. Written as DNA, the CDR3 is TGTGCCAGTAGTTTGTCAGGGGCCTACAATGAGCAGTTCTTC. Amino acids: CASSLSGAYNEQFF.

This clone has more than one count but fewer than ten. The chain combines TRBV3-1 (or the pseudogene TRBV3-2) with TRBJ2-3, with TRBD2 matching over 7 bases. V was clipped by 0 bases and J by 1 base; unmatched bases: 7. The V gene's germline CDR1 is LGHDT and CDR2 YNNKEL (reference sequence). This CDR3 region has 17 residues. The CDR3 loop reads CASSQDVLAARTDTQYF. The CDR3 DNA reads TGTGCCAGCAGCCAAGATGTCCTAGCGGCCCGCACAGATACGCAGTATTTT.

The chain carries TRBV11-2 and TRBJ1-2; D remains unclear. The germline CDR1 and CDR2 sequences are SGHAT and FQNNGV. There are 14 residues in the CDR3. V dropped 1 base and J dropped 7 bases, with 13 bases sitting between them. The CDR3: CASSLGTGNGGYTF. CDR3 bases: TGTGCCAGCAGCTTAGGGACCGGGAACGGTGGCTACACCTTC.

The rearrangement joins TRBV20-1 to TRBJ2-5; D is undetermined. CDR3 length: 15 amino acids. V was shortened by 3 bases and J by 0 bases, with 14 bases between the two germline ends. Germline V gene data show CDR1 as DFQATT and CDR2 as SNEGSKA (reference sequence). CDR3 region: CSASDADWYQETQYF. In DNA, the CDR3 is TGCAGTGCTAGTGATGCGGATTGGTACCAAGAGACCCAGTACTTC.

The chain links TRBV30 to TRBJ2-3; 8 bases map to TRBD1. V shed 7 bases, J shed 1 base, and the junction held 10 bases outside the gene matches. The CDR3 is made up of 15 amino acids. Germline CDR1 GTSNPN, CDR2 SVGIG (reference sequence). The CDR3 region is CASEPQGAGTDTQYF. The CDR3 coding sequence is TGTGCCTCCGAGCCCCAGGGGGCTGGCACAGATACGCAGTATTTT.

As to this clone: The identical CDR3 is also encoded by other nucleotide sequences in the sample. The V and J genes are TRBV11-3 and TRBJ2-2, with 7 bases lining up with TRBD1. After removal of 1 base from V and 0 bases from J, the junction contained 8 bases not matched to a gene. The germline gives CDR1 SGHNT, CDR2 YENEEA. The CDR3 is 18 amino acids. In DNA, the CDR3 is TGTGCCAGCAGCTTAGGAGGGGGCAGACCTACGAACACCGGGGAGCTGTTTTTT. It specifies CASSLGGGRPTNTGELFF. Looking up the rest from reference TRBV11-3 and TRBJ2-2 gives the full variable domain: EAGVVQSPRYKIIEKKQPVAFWCNPISGHNTLYWYLQNLGQGPELLIRYENEEAVDDSQLPKDRFSAERLKGVDSTLKIQPAELGDSAVYLCASSLGGGRPTNTGELFFGEGSRLTVL.

This chain uses TRBV19 with TRBJ2-1; a weak D match, TRBD2 (6 bases). This CDR3 has 15 residues. V lost 3 bases to trimming and J lost 5 bases, with 14 bases between them. CDR1 and CDR2 (germline): LNHDA, SQIVND (reference sequence). The CDR3 sequence is CASSIGGGVNNEQFF. CDR3 bases: TGTGCCAGTAGTATCGGCGGCGGGGTCAACAATGAGCAGTTCTTC.

This clone was observed a single time. This chain links TRBV6-6 with TRBJ1-4; TRBD1 aligns across 9 bases. With 5 bases clipped from V and 6 bases from J, the junction kept 7 bases outside the gene matches. Per germline, CDR1 MNHNY and CDR2 SVGAGI (reference sequence). The CDR3 has 15 amino acids. For the CDR3, the DNA is TGTGCCAGCAGTCCCCGTAGGACAGGGGATGAAAAACTGTTTTTT. It translates to CASSPRRTGDEKLFF.

This chain links TRBV5-6 with TRBJ1-2; 12 bases match TRBD1. The V segment lost 1 base and the J segment 5 bases; nucleotides outside the gene matches: 12. Germline V gene lookup returns CDR1 SGHDT and CDR2 YYEEEE. The CDR3 is 18 amino acids. CDR3 coding DNA: TGTGCCAGCAGCTTGCGCCGGGACAGGGGGCTGGTCGGGTATGGCTACACCTTC. Its translation: CASSLRRDRGLVGYGYTF.

The V and J genes are TRBV9 and TRBJ1-1, with unresolved D. Trimming shortened V by 0 bases and J by 1 base, and 10 bases separated the two germline ends. There are 15 residues in the CDR3. The germline CDR1 and CDR2 sequences are SGDLS and YYNGEE. Here the CDR3 reads CASSVGHGRNTEAFF. The CDR3 nucleotides read TGTGCCAGCAGCGTAGGGCATGGGAGGAACACTGAAGCTTTCTTT.

Only one count was recorded for this clone. This chain joins TRBV15 and TRBJ1-1; 7 nucleotides align to TRBD1. The V gene's germline CDR1 is LNHNV and CDR2 YYDKDF (reference sequence). CDR3 length equals 17 residues. V gave up 0 bases and J gave up 5 bases; unmatched junction bases: 12. In DNA form, the CDR3 reads TGTGCCACCAGCAGAGATCGATGGGCAGGGGGTAAAACTGAAGCTTTCTTT. As protein: CATSRDRWAGGKTEAFF.

This clone has a handful of counts. The rearrangement links TRBV7-6 to TRBJ2-2, with D maybe TRBD2 (5 bases). The germline V gene encodes CDR1 SGHVS and CDR2 FNYEAQ. Trimming took 6 bases from V and 9 from J, leaving 14 bases between them. This CDR3 contains 13 residues. Written as DNA, the CDR3 is TGTGCCAGCAGTTTACCTGGGAGCAGGGAGCTGTTTTTT. Residues: CASSLPGSRELFF.

This chain connects TRBV7-2 to TRBJ2-7; weak D call: TRBD1 (6 bases). The CDR3 spans 13 residues. Trimming pared 6 bases from V and 3 bases from J, leaving 12 bases between. Germline CDR1 reads SGHTA; CDR2 reads FQGNSA. The DNA of the CDR3 is TGTGCCAGCAGTCAAGGACAGTACTACGAGCAGTACTTC. This codes for CASSQGQYYEQYF.

The sample holds one count of this clone. This rearrangement joins TRBV19 to TRBJ2-3; D is perhaps TRBD1 (5 bases). Looked up from germline, CDR1 is LNHDA and CDR2 is SQIVND (reference sequence). This CDR3 region has 14 residues. V shed 6 bases and J shed 1 base, with 11 bases lying between them. The CDR3 nucleotides are TGTGCCAGTAGAAAAAAGGGGCGCACAGATACGCAGTATTTT. It translates to CASRKKGRTDTQYF.

CDR3 coding DNA: TGCGCCAGCAGCTTGGGCCGCAGTCCGTATATATATGGCTACACCTTC. Its translation is CASSLGRSPYIYGYTF. The chain carries TRBV5-1 and TRBJ1-2; D remains unclear. The V end was cut by 0 bases, the J end by 5 bases, with 17 bases between. This CDR3 comprises 16 residues. Germline V gives CDR1 SGHRS, CDR2 YFSETQ. The complete variable domain, with remaining parts taken from reference TRBV5-1 and TRBJ1-2, reads KAGVTQTPRYLIKTRGQQVTLSCSPISGHRSVSWYQQTPGQGLQFLFEYFSETQRNKGNFPGRFSGRQFSNSRSEMNVSTLELGDSALYLCASSLGRSPYIYGYTFGSGTRLTVV.

V gene TRBV5-1 combines with J gene TRBJ1-2; a possible D gene is TRBD1 (6 bases). The V end was cut by 0 bases, the J end by 4 bases, with 10 bases between. Germline loops: CDR1 SGHRS, CDR2 YFSETQ. The CDR3 has 14 amino acids. CDR3 DNA: TGCGCCAGCAGCTTGGGGGGGGGCCCCTATGGCTACACCTTC. Translation gives CASSLGGGPYGYTF.

This chain links TRBV5-6 with TRBJ2-7, with 8 bases that match TRBD1. CDR3 length: 16 residues. Per germline, CDR1 SGHDT and CDR2 YYEEEE. The V gene end was trimmed by 4 bases and the J gene end by 3 bases; junction bases not matched to a gene: 12. The CDR3, as DNA: TGTGCCAGCAGCCAGACAGGACAGGGTTTATTCTACGAGCAGTACTTC. As protein: CASSQTGQGLFYEQYF.

The chain recombines TRBV19 with TRBJ2-3; 10 bases are shared with TRBD1. The CDR3 spans 14 residues. The ends lost 8 bases at V and 1 base at J; junction bases unmatched: 3. CDR1 is LNHDA and CDR2 is SQIVND in the germline V gene (reference sequence). The CDR3 DNA reads TGTGCCAGTGACAGGGGGCCAGGCACAGATACGCAGTATTTT. Translating gives CASDRGPGTDTQYF.

The chain couples TRBV3-1 (or the pseudogene TRBV3-2) to TRBJ2-1, with 16 nucleotides matching TRBD2. This CDR3 has 16 amino acids. V was clipped by 7 bases and J by 7 bases; unmatched bases: 7. Germline V gene data show CDR1 as LGHDT and CDR2 as YNNKEL (reference sequence). CDR3: CASTGTSGGAANEQFF. In DNA form, the CDR3 reads TGTGCCAGCACCGGGACTAGCGGGGGGGCCGCTAATGAGCAGTTCTTC.

The chain carries TRBV9 and TRBJ2-3, with TRBD2 matching 9 bases. In germline, CDR1 is SGDLS, CDR2 YYNGEE. V was pared by 0 bases and J by 6 bases, with 5 bases of the junction left unmatched. The CDR3 spans 15 residues. CDR3 sequence (DNA): TGTGCCAGCAGCGTAGGAGCGGGAGGTCAGGATACGCAGTATTTT. It codes for CASSVGAGGQDTQYF.

V gene TRBV24-1 combines with J gene TRBJ2-5; possibly TRBD1 for D (6 bases). CDR3 length equals 15 residues. Germline V lookup: CDR1 KGHDR, CDR2 SFDVKD. The V end lost 4 bases, the J end lost 5 bases, and 16 bases lay between the germline ends. The CDR3 spells CATSDPRTAGETQYF. CDR3 in DNA: TGTGCCACCAGTGACCCTCGGACAGCCGGGGAGACCCAGTACTTC.

The J gene is TRBJ1-3, the V gene TRBV11-2; 7 bases agree with TRBD1. V trimming: 5 bases; J trimming: 0 bases; junction bases outside the gene matches: 13. Germline-derived CDR1 and CDR2 are SGHAT and FQNNGV. This CDR3 has 18 residues. The CDR3 DNA reads as TGTGCCAGCAGCCTCAGAACAGGGGACTTCCTCTCTGGAAACACCATATATTTT. Its translation: CASSLRTGDFLSGNTIYF.

V usage is TRBV28 and J usage is TRBJ1-1; D perhaps matches TRBD1 (5 bases). The CDR3 is made up of 14 amino acids. Trimming removed 5 bases from V and 4 bases from J, with 14 bases in between. Germline V gene lookup returns CDR1 MDHEN and CDR2 SYDVKM. The CDR3 here is CASSPPGGTTEAFF. The DNA of the CDR3 is TGTGCCAGCAGTCCTCCGGGAGGGACCACTGAAGCTTTCTTT.

The chain employs TRBV24-1 and TRBJ2-1; tentatively, D is TRBD1 (6 bases). The length of the CDR3 is 16 residues. The ends were cut back, 7 bases at V and 0 bases at J, with 15 bases in the middle. Germline CDR1 is KGHDR and CDR2 is SFDVKD. CDR3 sequence reads: CATSPSTGHSYNEQFF. CDR3 in DNA: TGTGCCACCAGCCCCTCGACAGGACACTCCTACAATGAGCAGTTCTTC.

V and J are TRBV6-6 and TRBJ1-5; 8 bases are shared with TRBD1. Germline CDR1 reads MNHNY; CDR2 reads SVGAGI (reference sequence). The V gene end was trimmed by 1 base and the J gene end by 0 bases; junction bases not matched to a gene: 2. The length of the CDR3 is 16 residues. The CDR3 nucleotides are TGTGCCAGCAGTTACTACGGACAGGGTAGCAATCAGCCCCAGCATTTT. Protein sequence: CASSYYGQGSNQPQHF.